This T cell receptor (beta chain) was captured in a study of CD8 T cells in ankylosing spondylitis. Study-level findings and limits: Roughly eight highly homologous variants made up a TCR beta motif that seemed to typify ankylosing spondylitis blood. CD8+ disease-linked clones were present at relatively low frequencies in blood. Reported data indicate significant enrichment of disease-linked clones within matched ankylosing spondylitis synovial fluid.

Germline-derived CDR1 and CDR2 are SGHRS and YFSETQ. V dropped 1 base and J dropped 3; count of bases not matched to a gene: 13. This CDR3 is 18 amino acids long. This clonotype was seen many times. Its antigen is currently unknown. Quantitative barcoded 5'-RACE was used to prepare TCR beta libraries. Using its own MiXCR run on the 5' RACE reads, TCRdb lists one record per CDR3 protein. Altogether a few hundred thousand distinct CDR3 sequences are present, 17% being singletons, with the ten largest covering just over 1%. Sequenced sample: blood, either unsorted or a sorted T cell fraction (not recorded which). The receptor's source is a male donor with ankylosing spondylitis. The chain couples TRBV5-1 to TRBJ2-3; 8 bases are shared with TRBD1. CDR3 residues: CASSLFVRSGQATDTQYF. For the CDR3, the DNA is TGCGCCAGCAGCTTGTTTGTTCGCTCGGGACAGGCAACAGATACGCAGTATTTT.